This T cell receptor (beta chain) was recovered during a study of blood T cells in healthy people across ages (dated by TCRdb to about 2015). For context, the study as a whole: In model experiments, template switching captured roughly one uniquely barcoded TCR beta cDNA molecule for every two T cells. The study measured age-related changes in TCR beta repertoire diversity using deep sequencing normalized with unique cDNA molecular identifiers. Four age groups were formed from the donors: young (average 16 years), middle-aged (around 39), aged (approximately 60) and long-lived (around 82). Donors of different ages were randomly distributed across sequencing lanes to avoid experimental bias. The study analyzed two additional independent replicas of 1 million unique cDNA reads from the same blood draw for two donors, one aged 18 to 30 and one aged 80 or older. What the work shows at the level of the full study, not this receptor alone: Estimates of total diversity based on one million sequenced T cells were considered lower bounds and underestimates. Since profiling was done on bulk unsorted PBMCs, naive and antigen-experienced compartments could not be conclusively compared. A strong correlation was found between observed TCR beta diversity and the percentage of naive T cells measured by flow cytometry. As age increased, observed TCR beta diversity per million T cells dropped in a roughly linear way, and a significant reduction was already evident by age 40. Because donor CMV infection status was unknown, age-related changes in expanded clonotypes were potentially confounded. Compared with the aged group, more naive CD4+ T cells, fewer expanded clones and increased TCR diversity were shown by the long-lived group, suggesting age selection.

Library construction relied on 5' RACE. The listed sequencing device is Illumina HiSeq 2500. A second roughly 7 to 11 cycle PCR used a sample-barcoded 5' primer and a J-beta primer mix. A unique molecular identifier was introduced onto each TCR beta cDNA molecule by a template-switch 5' adaptor carrying 12 random nucleotides. Each sample yielded at least 2.5 million CDR3-containing paired-end reads. All of the RNA was converted into first-strand cDNA using the Mint cDNA synthesis kit, with a TRBC-specific oligonucleotide serving as the primer. After uracil-DNA glycosylase treatment, a first 18-cycle PCR used universal primers M1SS and BC2_uni_R on all cDNA. The authors processed their data as follows. Each sample was normalized by randomly selecting 1 million high-quality reads, each carrying a distinct molecular identifier. Instead of being binned into consensus sequences, reads with shared molecular identifiers were discarded. MiTCR, run with a Q25 quality threshold and the strictest error-elimination algorithm, handled CDR3 identification, clonotype clustering and error correction. A nonparametric unseen species model with Euler transformation was used to estimate a lower bound on total TCR beta diversity. TCRdb reanalyzed the raw reads on its own, using fastp at Q25 for trimming and MiXCR for clone calling, and kept in-frame beta chains. Rows matching on CDR3 protein sequence are summarized as one entry with the most common DNA and genes. The V and J calls reflect TCRdb's pipeline rather than the authors' work. This sample holds 790,000 or so distinct CDR3 sequences; around half were observed only once. The ten top clones hold roughly 20% of the sample.

V is shortened by 0 bases, J by 1 base, and the region joining them spans 12 bases. From the cysteine up to the phenylalanine, the CDR3 has a length of 16 residues. Only the CDR3 DNA stays, 48 bases, in frame from base 1. CDR1 and CDR2 (MNHEY, SVGAGI) derive from the germline V gene. Donors were about 36 systemically healthy Caucasian individuals from Russia aged roughly 6 to 90 years. Each donor gave approximately 9.3 milliliters of peripheral blood, collected into EDTA-treated Vacutainer tubes. Ficoll-Paque density-gradient centrifugation was used to isolate PBMCs, with at least 6.5 million per sample. Total RNA was extracted from PBMCs with Trizol reagent, with at least 6 micrograms obtained per sample. For every donor, flow cytometry on a PBMC aliquot measured the percentage of naive CD45RAhigh/CD27high T cells. This clonotype was seen a single time. This clone's antigen is unknown. No much larger clone is present one base from it, and per-base qualities are unavailable. One read alone makes for weak evidence.

This TCR was recovered from a man at least 80 years old in good health. The V and J segments used are TRBV6-5 and TRBJ1-2, with TRBD1 perhaps the D gene, on 6 matching bases. Sequenced material: blood. The CDR3 region reads CASSYSVGQLNYGYTF. The DNA sequence reads TGTGCCAGCAGTTACTCGGTAGGACAGCTTAACTATGGCTACACCTTC.